This TCR beta chain was recovered during a study of PD-1 blockade in classical Hodgkin lymphoma. The V and J ends lost 6 bases and 3 bases, in that order; junction bases with no gene match: 10. Germline V gene lookup returns CDR1 MNHEY and CDR2 SMNVEV (reference sequence). The CDR3 contains 15 residues. The study's findings and limits: Lower baseline TCR diversity was reported for newly diagnosed patients than for healthy donors. Newly diagnosed and completely responding patients shared comparable baseline diversity.

Some clones are missing from TCRdb's copy, which holds only in-frame ones; the method was immunoSEQ multiplex PCR. The sample has 25,000 to 35,000 clones, around 83% seen once. Described time point: cycle 4 day 1 (C4D1), after about 6 weeks of nivolumab. Following autologous stem cell transplantation, relapse occurred in every patient, and exposure to brentuximab vedotin varied. Starting with thawed PBMCs, CD4+ T cells were purified by magnetic negative selection. As concerns this clone: No antigen is known for it.

The chain carries TRBV27 and TRBJ1-1, with 7 bases matching TRBD1. The source of this sequence is a human donor with classical Hodgkin lymphoma. The sample here was CD4+ T cells from blood, taken before the fourth cycle of nivolumab. The CDR3 here is CASRPTGALDTEAFF. The CDR3 coding sequence is TGTGCCAGCAGACCTACAGGGGCCCTGGACACTGAAGCTTTCTTT.